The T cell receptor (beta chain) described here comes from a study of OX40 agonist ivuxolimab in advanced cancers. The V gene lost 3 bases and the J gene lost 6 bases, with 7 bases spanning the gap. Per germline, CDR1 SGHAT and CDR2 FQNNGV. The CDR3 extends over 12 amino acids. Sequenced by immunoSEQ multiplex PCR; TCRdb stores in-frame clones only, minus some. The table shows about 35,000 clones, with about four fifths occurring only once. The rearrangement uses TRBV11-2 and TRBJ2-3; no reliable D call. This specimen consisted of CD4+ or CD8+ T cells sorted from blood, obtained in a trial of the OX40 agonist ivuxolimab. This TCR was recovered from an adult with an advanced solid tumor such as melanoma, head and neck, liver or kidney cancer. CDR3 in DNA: TGTGCCAGCAGCTTGTTAATGGATACGCAGTATTTT. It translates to CASSLLMDTQYF.